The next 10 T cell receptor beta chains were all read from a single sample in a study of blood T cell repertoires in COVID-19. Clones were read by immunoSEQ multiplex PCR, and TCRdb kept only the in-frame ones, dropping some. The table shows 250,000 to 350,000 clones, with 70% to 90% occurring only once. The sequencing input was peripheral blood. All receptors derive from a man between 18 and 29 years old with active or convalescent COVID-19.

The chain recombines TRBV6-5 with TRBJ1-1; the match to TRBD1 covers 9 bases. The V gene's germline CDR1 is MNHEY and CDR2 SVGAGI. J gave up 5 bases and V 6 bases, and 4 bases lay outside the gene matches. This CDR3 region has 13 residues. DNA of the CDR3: TGTGCCAGCAGCGGGACAGGGTGGACTGAAGCTTTCTTT. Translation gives CASSGTGWTEAFF.

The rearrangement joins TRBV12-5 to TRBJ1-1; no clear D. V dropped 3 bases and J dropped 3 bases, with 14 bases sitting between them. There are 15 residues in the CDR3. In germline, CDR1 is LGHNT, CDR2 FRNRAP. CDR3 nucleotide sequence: TGTGCTAGTGGTTTACCTCGTCCCGGGTACACTGAAGCTTTCTTT. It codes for CASGLPRPGYTEAFF.

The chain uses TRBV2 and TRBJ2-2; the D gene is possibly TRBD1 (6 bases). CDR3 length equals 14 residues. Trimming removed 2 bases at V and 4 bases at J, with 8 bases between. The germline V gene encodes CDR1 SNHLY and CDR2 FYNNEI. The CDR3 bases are TGTGCCAGCAGTGAACCCAGGGGCACCGGGGAGCTGTTTTTT. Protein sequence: CASSEPRGTGELFF.

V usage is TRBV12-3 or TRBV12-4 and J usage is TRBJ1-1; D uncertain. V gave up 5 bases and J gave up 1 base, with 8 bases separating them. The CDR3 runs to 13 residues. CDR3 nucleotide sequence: TGTGCCAGCAGTCTATTCTCGAACACTGAAGCTTTCTTT. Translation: CASSLFSNTEAFF.

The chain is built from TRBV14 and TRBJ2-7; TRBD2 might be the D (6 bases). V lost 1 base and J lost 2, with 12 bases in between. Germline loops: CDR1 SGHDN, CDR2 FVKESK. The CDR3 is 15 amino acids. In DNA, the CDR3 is TGTGCCAGCAGCCAAGGCACCGGGACTGCCTACGAGCAGTACTTC. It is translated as CASSQGTGTAYEQYF.

This CDR3 is CASSYSGSGQGWTEAFF. As DNA, the CDR3 is TGTGCCAGCAGTTACTCGGGATCGGGACAGGGTTGGACTGAAGCTTTCTTT. This chain connects TRBV6-2 or TRBV6-3 to TRBJ1-1; 9 nucleotides line up with TRBD1. The germline V gene has CDR1 MNHEY and CDR2 SVGEGT. The CDR3 is 17 residues long. V dropped 0 bases and J dropped 5; count of bases not matched to a gene: 10.

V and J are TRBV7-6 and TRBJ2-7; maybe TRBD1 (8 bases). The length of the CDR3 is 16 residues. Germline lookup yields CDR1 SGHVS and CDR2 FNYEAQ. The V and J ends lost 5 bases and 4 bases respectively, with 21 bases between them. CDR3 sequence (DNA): TGTGCCAGCAGCCAGCCACAGGGGGGCGGGGGTTACGAGCAGTACTTC. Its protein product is CASSQPQGGGGYEQYF.

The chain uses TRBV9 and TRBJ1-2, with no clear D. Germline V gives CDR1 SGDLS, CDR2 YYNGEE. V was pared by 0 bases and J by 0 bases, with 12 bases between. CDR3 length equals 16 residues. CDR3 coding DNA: TGTGCCAGCAGCGTAGACAGAGCCTCAGCTAACTATGGCTACACCTTC. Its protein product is CASSVDRASANYGYTF.

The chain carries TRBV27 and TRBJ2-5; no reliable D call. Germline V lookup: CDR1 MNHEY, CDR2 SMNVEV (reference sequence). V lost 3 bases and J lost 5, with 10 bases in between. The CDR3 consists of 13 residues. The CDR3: CASSFSSEETQYF. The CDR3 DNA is TGTGCCAGCAGTTTTTCTAGTGAGGAGACCCAGTACTTC.

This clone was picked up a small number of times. This CDR3 is CASSLASTQYF. As DNA, the CDR3 is TGTGCCAGCAGCTTAGCTAGTACGCAGTATTTT. The V call is TRBV5-6, the J call TRBJ2-3; D uncertain. The CDR3 runs 11 residues. The V gene lost 2 bases and the J gene lost 8 bases, with 6 bases spanning the gap. From germline, CDR1 is SGHDT and CDR2 YYEEEE.